The 2 T cell receptor beta chains below were found in one sample sequenced in a study of blood T cell repertoires in COVID-19. Generated by immunoSEQ multiplex PCR, the TCRdb table keeps only in-frame clones and is missing some. The sample shows about 270,000 clones, 65% to 90% of them seen only once. Sequencing was done on a sample of PBMCs or T cells enriched from blood (not recorded which). These receptors were collected from a man younger than 30 who had recovered from COVID-19.

The chain uses TRBV6-5 and TRBJ1-1; tentatively, D is TRBD1 (5 bases). Per the germline V gene, CDR1 is MNHEY and CDR2 is SVGAGI. This CDR3 has 12 amino acids. The ends were cut back, 7 bases at V and 6 bases at J, with 12 bases in the middle. Here the CDR3 DNA reads TGTGCCAGCATCCAGGGATCCGCTGAAGCTTTCTTT. Protein product: CASIQGSAEAFF.

The chain combines TRBV24-1 with TRBJ2-5; 9 nucleotides line up with TRBD2. The CDR3 is made up of 14 amino acids. The ends lost 5 bases at V and 1 base at J; junction bases unmatched: 1. The germline gives CDR1 KGHDR, CDR2 SFDVKD. CDR3 sequence reads: CATSASGTQETQYF. CDR3 nucleotides: TGTGCCACCAGTGCTAGCGGGACCCAAGAGACCCAGTACTTC.